Below are 28 T cell receptor beta chains sequenced from a single sample in a study of blood T cells in healthy people across ages. Using a J-beta primer mix together with a sample-barcoded 5' primer, a second PCR was run for roughly 7 to 11 cycles. TCRdb reprocessed the 5' RACE reads with MiXCR, giving one entry per CDR3 protein. Altogether around 1.5 million distinct CDR3 sequences are present, 34% being singletons, with the ten largest covering about 10%. The material sequenced was blood. The receptors shown here come from a woman between 25 and 40 years old in good health.

As to this clonotype: A much larger clone differs by one base, so this may be a read error. The V and J genes are TRBV4-1 and TRBJ2-7; TRBD1 matches at 8 bases. V lost 0 bases, J lost 7 bases, and 14 bases stayed unmatched. The CDR3 has 17 amino acids. The V gene's germline CDR1 is MGHRA and CDR2 YSYEKL. The CDR3 region is CASSQDSGTGDLREQYF. The DNA of the CDR3 is TGCGCCAGCAGCCAAGATAGTGGGACAGGCGACTTACGAGAGCAGTACTTC.

The rearrangement uses TRBV20-1 and TRBJ2-4; 10 nucleotides match TRBD1. The DNA end is more similar to TRBJ2-5, so the J call may be wrong. CDR3 size: 14 residues. The germline gives CDR1 DFQATT, CDR2 SNEGSKA (reference sequence). CDR3 in amino acids: CSAGGTGASETQYF. The CDR3 nucleotides are TGCAGTGCAGGGGGGACAGGGGCGTCCGAGACCCAGTACTTC.

CDR3 region: CASARGLMKTQYF. For the CDR3, the DNA is TGTGCCAGCGCAAGGGGACTAATGAAGACCCAGTACTTC. The genes are TRBV2 and TRBJ2-5; 7 nucleotides agree with TRBD2. CDR3 length: 13 residues. Per germline, CDR1 SNHLY and CDR2 FYNNEI. The V segment lost 8 bases and the J segment 6 bases; nucleotides outside the gene matches: 9.

This clonotype showed up just a few times. The CDR3 sequence: CASSLYSTSYEQYF. CDR3 DNA sequence: TGCGCCAGCAGCTTGTACAGCACATCCTACGAGCAGTACTTC. This chain connects TRBV5-1 to TRBJ2-7; D is ambiguous. V was clipped by 1 base and J by 1 base, with 9 bases between them. The germline gives CDR1 SGHRS, CDR2 YFSETQ. This CDR3 has 14 residues. Looking up the rest from reference TRBV5-1 and TRBJ2-7 gives the full variable domain: KAGVTQTPRYLIKTRGQQVTLSCSPISGHRSVSWYQQTPGQGLQFLFEYFSETQRNKGNFPGRFSGRQFSNSRSEMNVSTLELGDSALYLCASSLYSTSYEQYFGPGTRLTVT.

CDR3 amino acids: CANSNSYEQYF. The CDR3 DNA follows: TGTGCCAACTCGAATTCCTACGAGCAGTACTTC. The chain combines TRBV12-3 or TRBV12-4 with TRBJ2-7, with unresolved D. This CDR3 spans 11 amino acids. Trimming took 10 bases from V and 1 from J, leaving 8 bases between them.

The chain uses TRBV30 and TRBJ2-6, with D perhaps TRBD1 (5 bases). The germline CDR1 and CDR2 sequences are GTSNPN and SVGIG (reference sequence). V lost 8 bases to trimming and J lost 4 bases, with 15 bases between them. The CDR3 runs to 14 residues. The CDR3 sequence is CAHGPGSGANVLTF. For the CDR3, the DNA is TGTGCCCATGGCCCAGGGTCGGGGGCCAACGTCCTGACTTTC. Using reference TRBV30 and TRBJ2-6 for the parts outside the CDR3, the full variable domain is SQTIHQWPATLVQPVGSPLSLECTVEGTSNPNLYWYRQAAGRGLQLLFYSVGIGQISSEVPQNLSASRPQDRQFILSSKKLLLSDSGFYLCAHGPGSGANVLTFGAGSRLTVL.

Comments on this clonotype: A much larger clone lies a single base off, so this may be a read error. The chain joins TRBV7-2 to TRBJ2-1; D not certain. The CDR3 extends over 17 amino acids. Trimming pared 2 bases from V and 0 bases from J, leaving 14 bases between. CDR1 is SGHTA and CDR2 is FQGNSA in the germline V gene. CDR3 protein: CASSLNGPTSSYNEQFF. Here the CDR3 DNA reads TGTGCCAGCAGCTTAAATGGCCCTACCAGCTCCTACAATGAGCAGTTCTTC.

This clonotype was counted only a few times. This chain connects TRBV11-2 to TRBJ1-1; D remains ambiguous. Trimming shortened V by 5 bases and J by 0 bases, and 16 bases separated the two germline ends. This CDR3 has 16 residues. Germline assignment: CDR1 SGHAT and CDR2 FQNNGV. The CDR3 loop is CASSPLGDLMNTEAFF. CDR3 nucleotides: TGTGCCAGCAGCCCCCTTGGCGACCTCATGAACACTGAAGCTTTCTTT.

The chain carries TRBV28 and TRBJ2-4; weak D call: TRBD1 (6 bases). The CDR3 extends over 16 amino acids. V lost 6 bases and J 0 bases, leaving 15 bases between the germline ends. Germline V lookup: CDR1 MDHEN, CDR2 SYDVKM. As DNA, the CDR3 is TGTGCCAGCAGAAGTGACAGGATCATAGCCAAAAACATTCAGTACTTC. Translating gives CASRSDRIIAKNIQYF. The entire variable domain, with the rest obtained from reference TRBV28 and TRBJ2-4, is as follows: DVKVTQSSRYLVKRTGEKVFLECVQDMDHENMFWYRQDPGLGLRLIYFSYDVKMKEKGDIPEGYSVSREKKERFSLILESASTNQTSMYLCASRSDRIIAKNIQYFGAGTRLSVL.

The sample holds a few counts of this clonotype. The V call is TRBV12-5, the J call TRBJ2-5; 10 positions match TRBD1. V trimming: 5 bases; J trimming: 4 bases; junction bases outside the gene matches: 1. CDR3 length equals 13 residues. Germline CDR1 is LGHNT and CDR2 is FRNRAP. DNA for the CDR3: TGTGCTAGTGGTAGGACAGGGGGAGAGACCCAGTACTTC. It yields the protein CASGRTGGETQYF.

The rearrangement joins TRBV6-1 to TRBJ2-1; TRBD2 agrees at 16 bases. The germline gives CDR1 MNHNS, CDR2 SASEGT. The V gene end was trimmed by 5 bases and the J gene end by 6 bases; junction bases not matched to a gene: 13. This CDR3 is built from 19 residues. Here the CDR3 reads CASSRGLAGGTPFGNEQFF. DNA of the CDR3: TGTGCCAGCAGTAGGGGACTAGCGGGAGGGACCCCGTTCGGCAATGAGCAGTTCTTC.

The chain carries TRBV10-3 and TRBJ2-1; D tentatively fits TRBD1 or TRBD2 (6 bases each). With the DNA end fitting TRBJ2-7 better, the J assignment may be wrong. The CDR3 is 16 residues long. The germline V gene encodes CDR1 ENHRY and CDR2 SYGVKD. This CDR3 is CAIRGIGGASYNEQYF. The CDR3 DNA sequence: TGTGCCATCAGGGGAATCGGGGGCGCTTCCTACAATGAGCAGTACTTC.

This clonotype showed up just a few times. This chain uses TRBV3-1 with TRBJ2-5, with D perhaps matching TRBD1 or TRBD2 (6 bases each). The CDR3 is 14 residues long. The ends were cut back, 7 bases at V and 5 bases at J, with 17 bases in the middle. Germline lookup yields CDR1 LGHDT and CDR2 YNNKEL (reference sequence). This CDR3 reads CASKRAGDLETQYF. CDR3 bases: TGTGCCAGCAAGCGGGCAGGGGATTTGGAGACCCAGTACTTC.

This clonotype has a handful of counts. This chain joins TRBV7-3 and TRBJ2-3; D is uncertain. The CDR3 runs 16 residues. The germline gives CDR1 SGHTA, CDR2 FQGTGA. V was cut by 5 bases and J by 2 bases, with 17 bases left in between. For the CDR3, the DNA is TGTGCCAGCAGCAAAGCATTTGGAGAACACACAGATACGCAGTATTTT. It yields the protein CASSKAFGEHTDTQYF.

There are many counts of this clonotype. V gene TRBV10-3 combines with J gene TRBJ2-5; 7 nucleotides line up with TRBD1. CDR3 length equals 12 residues. Germline CDR1 is ENHRY and CDR2 is SYGVKD. Germline trimming cut 10 bases from V and 0 bases from J; bases unmatched to any gene: 2. CDR3 sequence reads: CATGQDQETQYF. The CDR3 coding sequence is TGTGCCACCGGACAGGACCAAGAGACCCAGTACTTC.

The rearrangement joins TRBV9 to TRBJ2-7; D not resolved. From germline, CDR1 is SGDLS and CDR2 YYNGEE. The CDR3 spans 15 residues. V shed 4 bases and J shed 0 bases, with 14 bases lying between them. CDR3 protein: CASSPLAGYSYEQYF. DNA for the CDR3: TGTGCCAGCAGCCCCCTGGCTGGGTACTCCTACGAGCAGTACTTC.

This chain links TRBV10-3 with TRBJ1-4; a weak D match, TRBD1 (5 bases). Trimming shortened V by 8 bases and J by 8 bases, and 15 bases separated the two germline ends. This CDR3 is built from 13 residues. Germline V gene sequence: CDR1 ENHRY, CDR2 SYGVKD. CDR3 DNA: TGTGCCATCGCCGAGGGGTATGGGGAAAAACTGTTTTTT. It specifies CAIAEGYGEKLFF.

The J gene is TRBJ2-6, the V gene TRBV20-1; the D gene is possibly TRBD1 (5 bases). The CDR3 is 16 residues long. The germline V gene encodes CDR1 DFQATT and CDR2 SNEGSKA (reference sequence). Deletions cut 3 bases from V and 2 bases from J, with 14 bases between. The DNA of the CDR3 is TGCAGTGCTAGCCCCGACAGCCTAACTGGGGCCAACGTCCTGACTTTC. It encodes CSASPDSLTGANVLTF.

The rearrangement joins TRBV14 to TRBJ2-1; 7 nucleotides line up with TRBD1. CDR1 is SGHDN, CDR2 FVKESK, per germline. Unmatched junction bases numbered 21, after V lost 5 bases and J lost 5 bases. The CDR3 extends over 19 amino acids. CDR3: CASSSRGARQGRTHNEQFF. DNA for the CDR3: TGTGCCAGCAGCTCCCGAGGGGCTCGACAGGGTCGGACCCACAATGAGCAGTTCTTC.

The chain links TRBV2 to TRBJ1-5; D call uncertain. The CDR3 extends over 13 amino acids. Germline assignment: CDR1 SNHLY and CDR2 FYNNEI. Trimming took 3 bases from V and 5 from J, leaving 8 bases between them. The CDR3 here is CASSEEDHQPQHF. In nucleotides, the CDR3 is TGTGCCAGCAGTGAGGAGGACCATCAGCCCCAGCATTTT.

The genes are TRBV9 and TRBJ2-1; TRBD2 matches at 14 bases. There are 17 residues in the CDR3. Per the germline V gene, CDR1 is SGDLS and CDR2 is YYNGEE. V shed 0 bases and J 6 bases; nucleotides not matched to a gene: 5. The CDR3 loop reads CASSVASGTSGSNEQFF. CDR3 coding DNA: TGTGCCAGCAGCGTAGCGTCCGGGACTAGCGGGAGCAATGAGCAGTTCTTC.

V is TRBV20-1 and J is TRBJ2-1; 7 positions agree with TRBD2. The CDR3 contains 16 residues. Germline V gives CDR1 DFQATT, CDR2 SNEGSKA (reference sequence). Trimming cost V 1 base and J 8 bases; bases outside gene matches: 14. CDR3 in amino acids: CSARGYAGRANYEQFF. The CDR3 DNA sequence: TGCAGTGCTAGAGGATACGCGGGGAGGGCCAACTATGAGCAGTTCTTC.

This clonotype has ten or more counts. The V call is TRBV4-2, the J call TRBJ2-7; D gene uncertain. Germline CDR1 is LGHNA and CDR2 is YNFKEQ. The germline V and J ends were trimmed by 1 base and 6 bases, with 13 bases remaining between them. CDR3 length: 14 residues. This CDR3 is CASSQGPGSVEQYF. For the CDR3, the DNA is TGTGCCAGCAGCCAAGGGCCAGGATCGGTCGAGCAGTACTTC.

The J gene is TRBJ2-7, the V gene TRBV20-1; 7 bases match TRBD1. The ends lost 4 bases at V and 4 bases at J; junction bases unmatched: 4. Germline V gene data show CDR1 as DFQATT and CDR2 as SNEGSKA (reference sequence). This CDR3 region has 12 residues. CDR3 amino acids: CSAKDRLYEQYF. The CDR3 bases are TGCAGTGCTAAGGACAGGTTGTACGAGCAGTACTTC.

J is TRBJ2-7 and V is TRBV27; 10 bases line up with TRBD2. Germline CDR1 MNHEY, CDR2 SMNVEV (reference sequence). V gave up 4 bases and J gave up 3 bases; unmatched junction bases: 9. CDR3 length: 16 residues. In DNA, the CDR3 is TGTGCCAGCAGTTACACCCTAGCGGGGGCCAACTACGAGCAGTACTTC. This encodes CASSYTLAGANYEQYF.

The CDR3 DNA sequence: TGTGCCAGCAGCCTAGGGGTTTCGGGCGAGCAGTACTTC. Its protein product is CASSLGVSGEQYF. The gene calls are TRBV7-8 and TRBJ2-7; tentatively, D is TRBD1 (5 bases). V lost 5 bases, J lost 6 bases, and 14 bases lay in between. Germline-derived CDR1 and CDR2 are SGHVS and FQNEAQ. The CDR3 sequence is 13 residues long.

This clonotype was detected ten times or more. No DNA is shown, since the ends of the CDR3 on it are uncertain; the CDR3 is the one TCRdb lists. V and J are TRBV20-1 and TRBJ1-2. Germline V CDR1 and CDR2: DFQATT, SNEGSKA (reference sequence). The CDR3 length equals 13 residues, ends included. CDR3 loop: CSARFFGEDGYTF.

A few counts support this clonotype. The chain is built from TRBV4-1 and TRBJ1-5; tentative D call: TRBD1 (6 bases). Germline assignment: CDR1 MGHRA and CDR2 YSYEKL. The CDR3 runs to 16 residues. Trimming pared 0 bases from V and 4 bases from J, leaving 13 bases between. CDR3 DNA: TGCGCCAGCAGCCAAGAAGGCACAGGGATTAATCAGCCCCAGCATTTT. Its translation: CASSQEGTGINQPQHF.